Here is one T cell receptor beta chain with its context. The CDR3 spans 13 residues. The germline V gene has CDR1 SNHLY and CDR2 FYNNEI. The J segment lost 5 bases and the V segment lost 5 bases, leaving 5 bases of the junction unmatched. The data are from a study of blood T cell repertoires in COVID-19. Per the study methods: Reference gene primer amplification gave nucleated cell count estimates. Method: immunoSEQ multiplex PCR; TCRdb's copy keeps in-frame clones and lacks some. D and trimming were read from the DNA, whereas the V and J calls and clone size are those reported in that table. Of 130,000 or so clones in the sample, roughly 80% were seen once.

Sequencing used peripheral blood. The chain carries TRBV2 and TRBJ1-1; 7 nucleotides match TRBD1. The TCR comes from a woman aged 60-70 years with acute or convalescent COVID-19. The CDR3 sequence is CASSTQGGTEAFF. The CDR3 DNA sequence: TGTGCCAGCAGTACCCAGGGGGGAACTGAAGCTTTCTTT.